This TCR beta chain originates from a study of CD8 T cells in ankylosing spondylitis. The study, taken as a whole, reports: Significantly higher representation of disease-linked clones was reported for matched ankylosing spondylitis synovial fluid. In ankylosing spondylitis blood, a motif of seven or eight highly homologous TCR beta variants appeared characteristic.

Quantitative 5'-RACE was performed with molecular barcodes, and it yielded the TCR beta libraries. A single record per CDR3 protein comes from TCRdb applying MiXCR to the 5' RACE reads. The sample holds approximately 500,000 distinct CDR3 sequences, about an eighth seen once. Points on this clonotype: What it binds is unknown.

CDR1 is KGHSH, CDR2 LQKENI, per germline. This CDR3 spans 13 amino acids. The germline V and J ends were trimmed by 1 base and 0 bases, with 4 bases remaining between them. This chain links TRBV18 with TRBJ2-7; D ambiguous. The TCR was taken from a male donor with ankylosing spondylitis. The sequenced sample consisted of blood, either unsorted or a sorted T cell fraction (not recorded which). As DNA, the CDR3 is TGTGCCAGCTCACCACAGCTCTCCTACGAGCAGTACTTC. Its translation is CASSPQLSYEQYF. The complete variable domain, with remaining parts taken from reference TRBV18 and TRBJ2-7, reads NAGVMQNPRHLVRRRGQEARLRCSPMKGHSHVYWYRQLPEEGLKFMVYLQKENIIDESGMPKERFSAEFPKEGPSILRIQQVVRGDSAAYFCASSPQLSYEQYFGPGTRLTVT.